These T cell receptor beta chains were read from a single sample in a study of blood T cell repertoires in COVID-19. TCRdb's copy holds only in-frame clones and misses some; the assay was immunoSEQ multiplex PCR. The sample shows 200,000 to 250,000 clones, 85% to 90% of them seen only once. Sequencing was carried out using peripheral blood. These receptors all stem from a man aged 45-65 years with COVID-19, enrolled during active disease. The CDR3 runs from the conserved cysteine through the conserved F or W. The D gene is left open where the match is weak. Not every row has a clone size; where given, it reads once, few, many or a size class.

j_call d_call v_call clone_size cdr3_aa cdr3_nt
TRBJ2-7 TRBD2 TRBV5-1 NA CASSPRGGSDYEQYF TGCGCCAGCAGCCCCCGGGGGGGTTCTGATTACGAGCAGTACTTC
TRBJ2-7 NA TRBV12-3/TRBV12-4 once CASSTGSYEQYF TGTGCCAGCAGCACAGGGTCCTACGAGCAGTACTTC
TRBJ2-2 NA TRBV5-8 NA CASSLGGANTGELFF TGTGCCAGCAGCTTGGGCGGGGCGAACACCGGGGAGCTGTTTTTT
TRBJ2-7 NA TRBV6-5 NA CASSYPGLGEQYF TGTGCCAGCAGTTATCCGGGGTTGGGCGAGCAGTACTTC
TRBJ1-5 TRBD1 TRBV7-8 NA CASSAIGQGVSNQPQHF TGTGCCAGCAGCGCAATAGGACAGGGTGTCAGCAATCAGCCCCAGCATTTT
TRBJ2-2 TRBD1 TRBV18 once CASSPGQVTGELFF TGTGCCAGCTCACCGGGACAGGTGACCGGGGAGCTGTTTTTT
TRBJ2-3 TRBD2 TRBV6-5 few CASRVLSGARDTQYF TGTGCCAGCAGGGTCCTCAGCGGGGCAAGAGATACGCAGTATTTT
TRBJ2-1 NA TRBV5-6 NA CASSLRRRTSWYNEQFF TGTGCCAGCAGCTTGAGAAGGCGTACTAGCTGGTACAATGAGCAGTTCTTC
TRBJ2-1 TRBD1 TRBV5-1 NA CASSPGQGRMDEQFF TGCGCCAGCAGCCCAGGACAGGGTAGAATGGATGAGCAGTTCTTC
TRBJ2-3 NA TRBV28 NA CASSYLQGQYF TGTGCCAGCAGTTACCTTCAGGGGCAGTATTTT
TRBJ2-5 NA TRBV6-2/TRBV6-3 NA CASSSHQAQYF TGTGCCAGCAGTTCCCACCAGGCCCAGTACTTC
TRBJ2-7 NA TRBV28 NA CASSSRQGPADEQYF TGTGCCAGCAGTTCAAGGCAGGGGCCCGCTGACGAGCAGTACTTC
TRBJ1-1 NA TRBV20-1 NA CSARRTEAFF TGCAGTGCTAGACGCACTGAAGCTTTCTTT
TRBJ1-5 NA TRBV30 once CAWSVDGFQPQHF TGTGCCTGGAGTGTTGACGGGTTTCAGCCCCAGCATTTT
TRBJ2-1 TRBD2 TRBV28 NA CATTPGGLNNEQFF TGTGCCACCACGCCGGGGGGGCTAAACAATGAGCAGTTCTTC
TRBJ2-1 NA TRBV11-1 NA CASSPGTGNNEQFF TGTGCCAGCAGCCCCGGAACAGGGAACAATGAGCAGTTCTTC
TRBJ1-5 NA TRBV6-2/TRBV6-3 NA CASSFRGSNQPQHF TGTGCCAGCAGCTTCAGGGGTAGCAATCAGCCCCAGCATTTT
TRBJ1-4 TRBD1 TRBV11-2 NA CASSRTGDEKLFF TGTGCCAGCAGCAGGACAGGGGATGAAAAACTGTTTTTT
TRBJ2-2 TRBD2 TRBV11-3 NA CASSLRGGNTGELFF TGTGCCAGCAGCCTGCGGGGGGGGAACACCGGGGAGCTGTTTTTT
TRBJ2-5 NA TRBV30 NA CAWREQGPQETQYF TGTGCCTGGAGGGAACAGGGTCCCCAAGAGACCCAGTACTTC
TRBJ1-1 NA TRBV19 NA CASSEAGVNGAEAFF TGTGCCAGTAGTGAGGCAGGGGTTAATGGCGCTGAAGCTTTCTTT
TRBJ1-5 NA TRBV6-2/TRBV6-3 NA CASSSTRLGVQPQHF TGTGCCAGCAGTTCCACTCGGTTGGGAGTGCAGCCCCAGCATTTT
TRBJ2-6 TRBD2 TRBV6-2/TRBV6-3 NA CASSYPPLAGGPGANVLTF TGTGCCAGCAGTTACCCCCCTCTAGCGGGGGGGCCTGGGGCCAACGTCCTGACTTTC
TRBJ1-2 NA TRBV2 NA CASNLGQIGSYGYTF TGTGCCAGCAACCTCGGACAGATTGGGAGCTATGGCTACACCTTC
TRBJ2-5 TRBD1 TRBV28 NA CASSITGGRETQYF TGTGCCAGCAGTATAACAGGGGGCCGGGAGACCCAGTACTTC
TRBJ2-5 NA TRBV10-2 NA CASRSGETQYF TGCGCCAGCAGGTCGGGGGAGACCCAGTACTTC
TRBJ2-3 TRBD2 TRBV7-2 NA CASSSGKGLREVQDTQYF TGTGCCAGCAGCTCAGGCAAGGGGTTGCGGGAGGTACAAGATACGCAGTATTTT
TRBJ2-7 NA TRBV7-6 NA CASSLGGTGNFEQYF TGTGCCAGCAGCTTAGGGGGAACAGGGAATTTCGAGCAGTACTTC
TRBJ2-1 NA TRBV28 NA CATQLGGGPRREQFF TGTGCCACTCAACTGGGAGGGGGGCCCAGGCGTGAGCAGTTCTTC
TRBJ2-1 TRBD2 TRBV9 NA CASNSGGRDYNEQFF TGTGCCAGCAATTCGGGCGGGAGGGACTACAATGAGCAGTTCTTC
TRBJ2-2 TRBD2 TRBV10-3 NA CAISDGTSGGAATGELFF TGTGCCATCAGTGACGGGACTAGCGGGGGGGCCGCCACCGGGGAGCTGTTTTTT
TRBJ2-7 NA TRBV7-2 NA CASSPLWGAYEQYF TGTGCCAGCAGCCCCCTTTGGGGGGCCTACGAGCAGTACTTC
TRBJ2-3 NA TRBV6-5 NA CASHYSTDTQYF TGTGCCAGCCACTATAGCACAGATACGCAGTATTTT
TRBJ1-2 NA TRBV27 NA CASGLGGGWGYGYTF TGTGCCAGCGGGTTAGGGGGGGGATGGGGCTATGGCTACACCTTC
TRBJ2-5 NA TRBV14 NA CASSQGPIGYETQYF TGTGCCAGCAGCCAAGGGCCAATCGGGTATGAGACCCAGTACTTC
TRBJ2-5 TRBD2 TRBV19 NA CASSMPAGGPQTQYF TGTGCCAGTAGTATGCCGGCGGGAGGCCCCCAGACCCAGTACTTC
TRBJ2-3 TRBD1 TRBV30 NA CAWSVFPWTGDTDTQYF TGTGCCTGGAGTGTATTTCCCTGGACAGGGGACACAGATACGCAGTATTTT
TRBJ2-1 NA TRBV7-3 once CASSLTEELDQFF TGTGCCAGCAGCTTAACGGAAGAGCTAGATCAGTTCTTC
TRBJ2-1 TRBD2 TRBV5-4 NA CASSLRLAGVNEQFF TGTGCCAGCAGCTTACGACTAGCGGGAGTCAATGAGCAGTTCTTC
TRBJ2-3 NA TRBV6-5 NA CASSYGGTLDTQYF TGTGCCAGCAGTTACGGCGGGACTTTGGATACGCAGTATTTT
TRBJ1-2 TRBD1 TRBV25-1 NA CASSESSGQEVYGYTF TGTGCCAGCAGTGAATCTTCGGGACAGGAGGTCTATGGCTACACCTTC
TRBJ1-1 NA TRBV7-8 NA CASSIFYSGTEAFF TGTGCCAGCAGCATTTTCTATTCCGGGACTGAAGCTTTCTTT
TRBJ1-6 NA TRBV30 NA CAWRSRTENNSPLHF TGTGCCTGGAGGAGCCGGACAGAGAATAATTCACCCCTCCACTTT